This record covers a single T cell receptor (beta chain). MiXCR, applied by TCRdb to the 5' RACE reads, yields one record per CDR3 protein. The sample has about half a million distinct CDR3 sequences; over 15% are singletons. These data come from a study of T-cell memory formation after mild COVID-19. The receptor was derived from an adult woman who had mild COVID-19 (a few samples of this study predate the infection). Cell type and time point are not known. Sequencing input: PBMCs or a T cell subset sorted from them (not recorded which).

CDR3: CSARDLLGSPVGIQYF. The CDR3 DNA is TGCAGTGCTAGAGATCTTCTGGGCAGCCCGGTTGGCATTCAGTACTTC. J is TRBJ2-4 and V is TRBV20-1; D is unclear. Germline CDR1 DFQATT, CDR2 SNEGSKA (reference sequence). The CDR3 has 16 residues. The V end lost 0 bases, the J end lost 9 bases, and 21 bases lay between the germline ends.